The text below deals with one T cell receptor (beta chain). Per the authors' pipeline: Estimation of nucleated cell counts was performed using reference gene primer amplification. TCRdb's table, derived via immunoSEQ multiplex PCR, lists solely in-frame clones and lacks some. V and J calls plus clone size are reproduced from that table; the DNA served to infer D and trimming. The top ten hold roughly 2.1% of the sample, which has about 120,000 clones, around nine tenths seen once. Germline V gene data show CDR1 as SGHKS and CDR2 as YYEKEE (reference sequence). The V and J ends lost 3 bases and 6 bases respectively, with 21 bases between them. CDR3 length equals 16 residues. This sample is drawn from a study of blood T cell repertoires in COVID-19.

The sequenced sample consisted of peripheral blood. The sequence derives from a woman between 50 and 59 years old with acute or convalescent COVID-19. The chain is built from TRBV5-5 and TRBJ1-1; tentatively, D is TRBD1 (5 bases). Here the CDR3 reads CASSSLNSGFSSEAFF. For the CDR3, the DNA is TGTGCCAGCAGCTCCCTTAACTCAGGGTTTTCCTCTGAAGCTTTCTTT.